This entry lists 32 T cell receptor beta chains sequenced from one sample in a study of T cell changes during pregnancy in multiple sclerosis. Measured with immunoSEQ multiplex PCR; TCRdb has only the in-frame clones, and not every one. Of some 70,000 clones listed, roughly 90% are singletons. Sample: CD8+ T cells from peripheral blood mononuclear cells, taken before pregnancy. These receptors all stem from a female donor with multiple sclerosis, enrolled in a pregnancy study.

This clone showed up many times. The chain carries TRBV27 and TRBJ1-2; 7 positions agree with TRBD1. Losses at the gene ends were 3 bases for V and 7 bases for J; bases not matched to a gene: 8. The CDR3 has 14 residues. Germline CDR1 and CDR2: MNHEY and SMNVEV (reference sequence). The CDR3 protein is CASSLTGTAGGYTF. The CDR3 DNA reads TGTGCCAGCAGTTTGACCGGGACAGCCGGTGGCTACACCTTC.

The table lists this clone with a count of one. This chain links TRBV6-5 with TRBJ1-5; 8 bases are shared with TRBD1. This CDR3 contains 13 residues. The germline V gene encodes CDR1 MNHEY and CDR2 SVGAGI. V shed 6 bases and J 5 bases; nucleotides not matched to a gene: 3. In DNA, the CDR3 is TGTGCCAGCAGCGAACAGGGGGATCAGCCCCAGCATTTT. Protein: CASSEQGDQPQHF.

The rearrangement links TRBV10-3 to TRBJ2-5; D is possibly TRBD2 (6 bases). Germline CDR1 reads ENHRY; CDR2 reads SYGVKD. Trimming shortened V by 2 bases and J by 4 bases, and 14 bases separated the two germline ends. This CDR3 region has 15 residues. The CDR3 sequence: CAISEGAGSPETQYF. DNA for the CDR3: TGTGCCATCAGTGAGGGGGCGGGGTCCCCAGAGACCCAGTACTTC.

The rearrangement links TRBV5-4 to TRBJ1-2; 7 nucleotides match TRBD1. Germline lookup yields CDR1 SGHNT and CDR2 YYREEE (reference sequence). Unmatched junction bases numbered 18, after V lost 5 bases and J lost 8 bases. The CDR3 extends over 16 amino acids. The CDR3 DNA is TGTGCCAGCAGTTCTGGAGGGGGCGTTAGTGGTCGGGGCTACACCTTC. Protein: CASSSGGGVSGRGYTF.

V is TRBV30 and J is TRBJ2-7; 8 bases agree with TRBD1. V shed 4 bases, J shed 5 bases, and the junction held 7 bases outside the gene matches. Looked up from germline, CDR1 is GTSNPN and CDR2 is SVGIG (reference sequence). The CDR3 extends over 13 amino acids. In DNA, the CDR3 is TGTGCCTGGAATCAGGGGGCTTGGAACGAGCAGTACTTC. Its translation: CAWNQGAWNEQYF.

This sequence joins TRBV27 and TRBJ2-7; TRBD1 matches at 10 bases. J gave up 5 bases and V 7 bases, and 11 bases lay outside the gene matches. This CDR3 spans 15 amino acids. Germline values: CDR1 MNHEY, CDR2 SMNVEV (reference sequence). Here the CDR3 reads CASTHLGTGVHEQYF. The CDR3 coding sequence is TGTGCCAGCACCCATCTAGGGACAGGGGTCCACGAGCAGTACTTC.

The chain links TRBV5-1 to TRBJ2-1; TRBD1 agrees at 9 bases. Germline CDR1 is SGHRS and CDR2 is YFSETQ. Unmatched junction bases numbered 9, after V lost 3 bases and J lost 8 bases. The CDR3 has 15 amino acids. The CDR3 region has the DNA TGCGCCAGCAGCTCAGGGACGACAGGGGGGGATGAGCAGTTCTTC. Its protein is CASSSGTTGGDEQFF. The full variable domain, its missing parts supplied by reference TRBV5-1 and TRBJ2-1, is KAGVTQTPRYLIKTRGQQVTLSCSPISGHRSVSWYQQTPGQGLQFLFEYFSETQRNKGNFPGRFSGRQFSNSRSEMNVSTLELGDSALYLCASSSGTTGGDEQFFGPGTRLTVL.

This chain joins TRBV19 and TRBJ1-5; 9 nucleotides match TRBD1. The CDR3 covers 15 residues. Losses at the gene ends were 5 bases for V and 4 bases for J; bases not matched to a gene: 6. Germline V CDR1 and CDR2: LNHDA, SQIVND (reference sequence). The CDR3: CASSWTGAHNQPQHF. For the CDR3, the DNA is TGTGCCAGTAGTTGGACAGGGGCCCATAATCAGCCCCAGCATTTT.

The chain is built from TRBV28 and TRBJ1-6, with TRBD1 matching 7 bases. The CDR3 sequence is 15 residues long. Germline loops: CDR1 MDHEN, CDR2 SYDVKM. The J segment lost 6 bases and the V segment lost 10 bases, leaving 12 bases of the junction unmatched. This CDR3 reads CATTATGMVNSPLHF. The CDR3 nucleotides read TGTGCCACCACCGCGACAGGGATGGTTAATTCACCCCTCCACTTT.

This chain links TRBV19 with TRBJ1-6, with unresolved D. Germline CDR1 LNHDA, CDR2 SQIVND (reference sequence). The CDR3 length is 15 residues. V was cut by 7 bases and J by 0 bases, with 10 bases left in between. In DNA, the CDR3 is TGTGCCAGTAAAACAAAAAGCTCCTATAATTCACCCCTCCACTTT. As protein: CASKTKSSYNSPLHF.

V usage is TRBV30 and J usage is TRBJ2-1; 10 nucleotides align to TRBD2. This CDR3 is 14 amino acids long. CDR1 and CDR2 (germline): GTSNPN, SVGIG (reference sequence). With 4 bases clipped from V and 2 bases from J, the junction kept 2 bases outside the gene matches. This CDR3 reads CAWNSGGTYNEQFF. CDR3 nucleotide sequence: TGTGCCTGGAATAGCGGGGGGACCTACAATGAGCAGTTCTTC.

The rearrangement joins TRBV7-6 to TRBJ2-7; possibly TRBD1 for D (6 bases). Germline loops: CDR1 SGHVS, CDR2 FNYEAQ. V shed 1 base and J shed 5 bases, with 15 bases lying between them. This CDR3 contains 15 residues. CDR3 region: CASSLEQGIANEQYF. The DNA for the CDR3 is TGTGCCAGCAGCTTAGAACAGGGAATCGCCAACGAGCAGTACTTC.

The gene calls are TRBV5-8 and TRBJ2-1; the D gene is possibly TRBD2 (7 bases). Deletions cut 2 bases from V and 12 bases from J, with 12 bases between. Per germline, CDR1 SGHTS and CDR2 YDEGEE. The CDR3 sequence is 12 residues long. The CDR3 is CASSLGGGGQFF. CDR3 nucleotides: TGTGCCAGCAGCTTAGGGGGGGGCGGGCAGTTCTTC.

The V call is TRBV23-1, the J call TRBJ1-4; 10 bases are a match to TRBD1. TRBV23-1 is classed as an ORF, of uncertain function. The CDR3 covers 20 residues. Germline trimming cut 3 bases from V and 0 bases from J; bases unmatched to any gene: 13. CDR3 nucleotide sequence: TGCGCCAGCAGTCACCGAGACAGGGGGCGAGACCTTGCAACTAATGAAAAACTGTTTTTT. This sequence encodes CASSHRDRGRDLATNEKLFF.

The chain uses TRBV7-9 and TRBJ2-5; no clear D gene. The germline CDR1 and CDR2 sequences are SEHNR and FQNEAQ (reference sequence). Trimming took 6 bases from V and 3 from J, leaving 8 bases between them. This CDR3 is 12 amino acids long. Here the CDR3 reads CASSPDKETQYF. The CDR3 nucleotides are TGTGCCAGCAGTCCCGACAAAGAGACCCAGTACTTC.

This chain connects TRBV4-1 to TRBJ2-7; D possibly corresponds to TRBD1 (6 bases). CDR1 and CDR2 from the germline V gene are MGHRA and YSYEKL. This CDR3 has 15 amino acids. V was cut by 1 base and J by 6 bases, with 16 bases left in between. In DNA, the CDR3 is TGCGCCAGCAGCCAAGGTCCGACAGGAGCCGTCGAGCAGTACTTC. It specifies CASSQGPTGAVEQYF.

The genes are TRBV9 and TRBJ2-5; 7 bases match TRBD2. This CDR3 has 15 residues. Trimming at V came to 4 bases and at J to 0 bases, leaving 6 bases not matched to a gene. Germline V gives CDR1 SGDLS, CDR2 YYNGEE. The CDR3 here is CASSKAGVNQETQYF. The CDR3 DNA reads TGTGCCAGCAGCAAGGCGGGGGTGAACCAAGAGACCCAGTACTTC.

The rearrangement uses TRBV18 and TRBJ1-6; 8 bases agree with TRBD1. Trimming removed 3 bases from V and 7 bases from J; junction bases left unmatched: 2. Germline V lookup: CDR1 KGHSH, CDR2 LQKENI. The CDR3 loop spans 14 amino acids. The CDR3 loop is CASSPGQGNSPLHF. CDR3 coding DNA: TGTGCCAGCTCACCCGGACAGGGCAATTCACCCCTCCACTTT.

The gene calls are TRBV2 and TRBJ1-5; D is undetermined. This CDR3 has 10 amino acids. V lost 8 bases to trimming and J lost 7 bases, with 6 bases between them. The germline CDR1 and CDR2 sequences are SNHLY and FYNNEI. CDR3 protein: CASGAQPQHF. DNA of the CDR3: TGTGCCAGCGGTGCACAGCCCCAGCATTTT.

This rearrangement joins TRBV5-6 to TRBJ1-1; 8 bases are a match to TRBD1. Trimming at V came to 2 bases and at J to 2 bases, leaving 5 bases not matched to a gene. Germline lookup yields CDR1 SGHDT and CDR2 YYEEEE. The CDR3 contains 15 residues. The CDR3 spells CASSFPGGTNTEAFF. The CDR3 DNA sequence: TGTGCCAGCAGCTTCCCAGGGGGCACCAACACTGAAGCTTTCTTT.

This chain uses TRBV5-4 with TRBJ2-3, with 9 bases that match TRBD2. Germline V lookup: CDR1 SGHNT, CDR2 YYREEE (reference sequence). V was pared by 4 bases and J by 6 bases, with 9 bases of the junction left unmatched. The CDR3 runs to 15 residues. CDR3 DNA: TGTGCCAGCAGCCCTGGGGCGGGGGGGCCTGATACGCAGTATTTT. Amino acids: CASSPGAGGPDTQYF.

The chain is built from TRBV19 and TRBJ2-1, with 11 bases aligning to TRBD2. Per the germline V gene, CDR1 is LNHDA and CDR2 is SQIVND (reference sequence). Germline trimming cut 5 bases from V and 6 bases from J; bases unmatched to any gene: 9. CDR3 length: 16 amino acids. The CDR3 nucleotides read TGTGCCAGTAGTGTGAATAGCGGGGGGGCACTCAATGAGCAGTTCTTC. It translates to CASSVNSGGALNEQFF. Using reference TRBV19 and TRBJ2-1 for the parts outside the CDR3, the full variable domain is DGGITQSPKYLFRKEGQNVTLSCEQNLNHDAMYWYRQDPGQGLRLIYYSQIVNDFQKGDIAEGYSVSREKKESFPLTVTSAQKNPTAFYLCASSVNSGGALNEQFFGPGTRLTVL.

The chain uses TRBV5-6 and TRBJ1-1, with 10 bases that match TRBD1. With 2 bases clipped from V and 10 bases from J, the junction kept 5 bases outside the gene matches. The CDR3 runs to 13 residues. CDR1 and CDR2 (germline): SGHDT, YYEEEE. In DNA form, the CDR3 reads TGTGCCAGCAGCTTCGGGACAGGGGTTGTAGCTTTCTTT. Its protein is CASSFGTGVVAFF.

This chain joins TRBV15 and TRBJ2-5; the match to TRBD2 covers 14 bases. The CDR3 has 18 residues. CDR1 and CDR2 (germline): LNHNV, YYDKDF (reference sequence). The V segment lost 3 bases and the J segment 2 bases; nucleotides outside the gene matches: 8. The CDR3 coding sequence is TGTGCCACCAGCAGCACCTCCGGGACTAGCGGGGGTCAAGAGACCCAGTACTTC. Translated: CATSSTSGTSGGQETQYF.

The V and J genes are TRBV2 and TRBJ2-7; 10 bases line up with TRBD1. V shed 5 bases, J shed 3 bases, and the junction held 7 bases outside the gene matches. Looked up from germline, CDR1 is SNHLY and CDR2 is FYNNEI. The CDR3 totals 15 residues. CDR3 DNA sequence: TGTGCCAGCAGTCCCGACAGGGGGCGTAGCTACGAGCAGTACTTC. Translated: CASSPDRGRSYEQYF. Looking up the rest from reference TRBV2 and TRBJ2-7 gives the full variable domain: EPEVTQTPSHQVTQMGQEVILRCVPISNHLYFYWYRQILGQKVEFLVSFYNNEISEKSEIFDDQFSVERPDGSNFTLKIRSTKLEDSAMYFCASSPDRGRSYEQYFGPGTRLTVT.

The chain combines TRBV13 with TRBJ2-2; TRBD1 aligns across 10 bases. Germline CDR1 PRHDT, CDR2 FYEKMQ (reference sequence). There are 15 residues in the CDR3. V shed 10 bases, J shed 7 bases, and the junction held 12 bases outside the gene matches. DNA of the CDR3: TGTGCCACCGTTGGTGCGACAGGGGGCGACGGGGAGCTGTTTTTT. It translates to CATVGATGGDGELFF. Complete variable domain (other parts from reference TRBV13 and TRBJ2-2): AAGVIQSPRHLIKEKRETATLKCYPIPRHDTVYWYQQGPGQDPQFLISFYEKMQSDKGSIPDRFSAQQFSDYHSELNMSSLELGDSALYFCATVGATGGDGELFFGEGSRLTVL.

The chain recombines TRBV5-6 with TRBJ2-2; weak D call: TRBD1 (6 bases). The CDR3 spans 14 residues. Germline values: CDR1 SGHDT, CDR2 YYEEEE. The ends were cut back, 7 bases at V and 4 bases at J, with 14 bases in the middle. This CDR3 is CASRNRDSTGELFF. The CDR3 bases are TGTGCCAGCCGGAACAGGGATTCCACCGGGGAGCTGTTTTTT.

CDR3 bases: TGTGCCAGCAGCGCAGGGTCAGATCAGCCCCAGCATTTT. Its protein product is CASSAGSDQPQHF. The chain carries TRBV7-3 and TRBJ1-5, with D tentatively TRBD1 (5 bases). Germline V lookup: CDR1 SGHTA, CDR2 FQGTGA. The CDR3 is 13 amino acids. V was pared by 5 bases and J by 5 bases, with 10 bases between. Filled out from reference TRBV7-3 and TRBJ1-5, the complete variable domain reads GAGVSQTPSNKVTEKGKYVELRCDPISGHTALYWYRQSLGQGPEFLIYFQGTGAADDSGLPNDRFFAVRPEGSVSTLKIQRTERGDSAVYLCASSAGSDQPQHFGDGTRLSIL.

This rearrangement joins TRBV10-3 to TRBJ1-1, with TRBD1 identical over 9 bases. J gave up 3 bases and V 6 bases, and 8 bases lay outside the gene matches. The CDR3 covers 15 residues. Per the germline V gene, CDR1 is ENHRY and CDR2 is SYGVKD. The CDR3 DNA sequence: TGTGCCATCAGGGGGACAGGGTACTCCGACACTGAAGCTTTCTTT. Amino acids: CAIRGTGYSDTEAFF.

V is TRBV13 and J is TRBJ1-4; D remains ambiguous. V was clipped by 8 bases and J by 8 bases, with 9 bases between them. CDR1 is PRHDT and CDR2 is FYEKMQ in the germline V gene (reference sequence). The CDR3 runs to 11 residues. The CDR3 protein is CASRGGEKLFF. Written as DNA, the CDR3 is TGTGCCAGCCGTGGAGGCGAAAAACTGTTTTTT.

The V and J genes are TRBV5-1 and TRBJ2-4; 7 bases are a match to TRBD1. With 2 bases clipped from V and 3 bases from J, the junction kept 5 bases outside the gene matches. Germline V gene data show CDR1 as SGHRS and CDR2 as YFSETQ. This CDR3 region has 15 residues. The CDR3 sequence is CASSFTGVGKNIQYF. Here the CDR3 DNA reads TGCGCCAGCAGCTTCACAGGGGTAGGCAAAAACATTCAGTACTTC.

The J gene is TRBJ1-6, the V gene TRBV11-2; D gene uncertain. Germline V gene sequence: CDR1 SGHAT, CDR2 FQNNGV. V lost 1 base to trimming and J lost 6 bases, with 10 bases between them. The CDR3 loop spans 15 amino acids. The CDR3 here is CASSLGGFGNSPLHF. The CDR3 DNA follows: TGTGCCAGCAGCTTAGGAGGGTTCGGTAATTCACCCCTCCACTTT.